This section outlines one T cell receptor beta chain sequence together with its context. The clone's antigen remains unknown. The record has no base qualities; no much larger clone is one base away. Other DNA sequences in the same sample also yield this CDR3. This entry belongs to a study of T cell repertoires in ileal Crohn's disease (dated by TCRdb to between 2018 and 2020). Concerning the study at large: Median disease duration was roughly 8 years, and around 35% of patients were identified as active smokers at the time of surgery. Endoscopic postoperative recurrence was defined by a Rutgeerts score above i0. The TCR repertoire was analysed in under 70 patients with Crohn's disease drawn from a prospective multicentre cohort. The study ran alongside a multicentre cohort designed to identify predictors of early endoscopic recurrence after ileocolonic resection. M6 samples consisted of neoterminal ileum biopsies collected during postoperative colonoscopy. Postoperative therapy was given to about half of the patients, with thiopurines administered to about a dozen patients and anti-TNF agents administered to 18 patients. Every patient underwent surgery because of a complication, which was stricturing disease in around 60% of cases and penetrating disease in around 40%. The study sequenced 171 mucosal samples from 57 patients, taken at several locations on the surgical specimen and at postoperative endoscopy. General study outcomes and caveats: Within the first year after surgery, the timing of postoperative endoscopy varied, and the median delay was nearly 7 months. Higher high-frequency clone percentages at surgery were associated with endoscopic recurrence; all patients with clonality above 26.8% (18/57) had recurrence. Compared with CD4 T cells, sorted CD8 T cells held more high-frequency clones, which suggests that the mucosal expansions were mostly CD8. Mucosal CD4 and CD8 T cells were sorted and sequenced only in a subgroup of patients, whose size was not stated. Patients who were active smokers at surgery had a significantly higher proportion of clonal expansions than non-smokers (around 25% vs 18%, p=0.02).

Explained via the paper, the time point label denotes: neoterminal ileum biopsy at postoperative endoscopy, about 6 months after surgery. Eligible patients were adults with ileal or ileocolonic Crohn's disease who had an indication for ileocolonic resection. Whole ileal mucosal biopsies were stored frozen at -80°C before DNA extraction. Genomic DNA was isolated from frozen whole biopsies using a TRizol-based method, and the DNA was quantified with a NanoDrop 2000 spectrophotometer. Inclusive of the bounding cysteine and phenylalanine, the CDR3 is 14 residues long. This entry keeps only the CDR3 DNA: 42 bases, framed from base 1. V loses 0 bases of germline sequence and J loses 2 bases, and the interval between the two ends is 7 bases. Sequences LGHNA (CDR1) and YNFKEQ (CDR2) are obtained from the germline V gene. For commercial TCRB immunosequencing, around 500 nanograms of biopsy DNA were submitted for each sample. Adaptive Biotechnology amplified CDR3 regions from genomic DNA with a two-step multiplex PCR that controlled for amplification bias. Primers covering every V and J gene segment were used in the first PCR, while barcodes and Illumina adapters were added in the second PCR. CDR3 libraries were sequenced on an Illumina instrument. In the paper's pipeline: The analysis drew on both the pipelines supplied by the vendor and custom analysis of the raw data in R/Bioconductor running R version 3.3.0. Clonality, ranging from 0 to 1, was calculated as the inverse of the normalised Shannon entropy of all productive clones. The repertoire share taken up by the top 100 clones defined high-frequency clones, and only clones that passed a 95% confidence test were kept. Repertoire diversity was measured with the Simpson index, and overlap between samples was measured with the Morisita-Horn index. TCRdb took this table from immuneACCESS and kept in-frame rearrangements with V and J called. Such tables lack part of the clones; where checked against another copy, unresolved V genes explain under half of the gap, and the rest is unexplained. From that table come the V and J calls and clone size; the DNA was used to work out D and trimming. This sample gives about 62,000 clones in total; 85% to 90% of them show up just once. The ten most abundant clones make up roughly 1.9% of the sample.

The chain links TRBV4-2 with TRBJ1-1; there is no confident call for the D gene. The sequence was obtained from an adult with Crohn's disease. The specimen sequenced was ileal tissue. The CDR3 is CASSQDEGNTEAFF. In nucleotide form, the sequence is TGTGCCAGCAGCCAAGACGAGGGTAACACTGAAGCTTTCTTT.